Listed here are 12 T cell receptor beta chains from one sample, sequenced in a study of T-cell reconstitution after alpha-beta-depleted transplantation in children. As it was prepared, the TCRbeta library received unique molecular identifiers. TCRdb fed the PCR reads into MiXCR, producing one record per CDR3 protein. The data show some 80,000 distinct CDR3 sequences, with about a sixth seen just once and about 51% held by the top ten. The input for sequencing was PBMCs, mostly from graft donor cells, taken 360 days after TCRalphabeta/CD19-depleted stem cell transplant. The receptor source for this set is a male patient aged 2-10 years who had a stem cell transplant for acute lymphoblastic leukemia, so the T cells may come from the graft donor.

The chain combines TRBV11-2 with TRBJ2-4; possibly TRBD2 for D (5 bases). Germline CDR1 SGHAT, CDR2 FQNNGV. This CDR3 has 15 residues. V dropped 2 bases and J dropped 0 bases, with 8 bases sitting between them. The CDR3, as DNA: TGTGCCAGCAGCTTATACGGAGGAGCCAAAAACATTCAGTACTTC. Translation: CASSLYGGAKNIQYF.

This clonotype has just a few counts. This sequence joins TRBV12-3 or TRBV12-4 and TRBJ1-1, with D hard to call. This CDR3 is 13 amino acids long. V was shortened by 2 bases and J by 9 bases, with 13 bases between the two germline ends. In nucleotides, the CDR3 is TGTGCCAGCAGTTTACGTCTCCACGTAAAAGCTTTCTTT. Translating gives CASSLRLHVKAFF.

In this sample, this clonotype turned up a few times. The rearrangement uses TRBV12-3 or TRBV12-4 and TRBJ2-3, with 8 bases matching TRBD2. This CDR3 has 19 residues. The ends lost 0 bases at V and 2 bases at J; junction bases unmatched: 13. CDR3 sequence: CASSLALTSSGFFTDTQYF. The DNA of the CDR3 is TGTGCCAGCAGTTTAGCGCTAACGTCTAGCGGGTTTTTCACAGATACGCAGTATTTT.

This clonotype was counted between two and nine times. The CDR3 here is CASSYGTGILGELFF. In DNA, the CDR3 is TGCGCCAGCAGCTACGGGACAGGGATTTTGGGGGAGCTGTTTTTT. This rearrangement joins TRBV5-1 to TRBJ2-2; 9 nucleotides agree with TRBD1. The ends lost 3 bases at V and 8 bases at J; junction bases unmatched: 8. The CDR3 runs 15 residues. Germline V lookup: CDR1 SGHRS, CDR2 YFSETQ.

This chain joins TRBV21-1 and TRBJ2-2; the DNA was not compared with TRBD2, the D call given in the table. TRBV21-1 is tagged as a pseudogene. CDR3 size: 16 residues. The CDR3 here is CASSKDGRAITGELFF. The CDR3 DNA reads TGTGCCAGCAGCAAAGACGGGAGGGCCATCACCGGGGAGCTGTTTTTT.

The chain uses TRBV4-1 and TRBJ2-4; TRBD1 aligns across 7 bases. J lost 7 bases, V lost 0 bases, and 6 bases had no gene match. CDR1 MGHRA and CDR2 YSYEKL come from the germline V gene. The CDR3 runs 15 residues. DNA for the CDR3: TGCGCCAGCAGCCAAGATCCCGGGACAGTCAACATTCAGTACTTC. Its translation is CASSQDPGTVNIQYF.

The sample holds many counts of this clonotype. J is TRBJ2-5 and V is TRBV5-1; unclear D gene. CDR1 is SGHRS, CDR2 YFSETQ, per germline. This CDR3 spans 11 amino acids. The germline V and J ends were trimmed by 0 bases and 7 bases, with 4 bases remaining between them. CDR3 nucleotide sequence: TGCGCCAGCAGCTTGGGCGTGACCCAGTACTTC. It codes for CASSLGVTQYF.

There are a few counts of this clonotype. The genes are TRBV3-1 and TRBJ1-1; a weak D match, TRBD1 (6 bases). The germline V gene encodes CDR1 LGHDT and CDR2 YNNKEL (reference sequence). CDR3 size: 16 residues. Between the trimmed V and J ends, which lost 0 bases and 4 bases, there was a span of 15 bases. Written as DNA, the CDR3 is TGTGCCAGCAGCCAAGATTGGGGGCCTTGGGGCACTGAAGCTTTCTTT. Protein: CASSQDWGPWGTEAFF. The whole variable domain, remainder taken from reference TRBV3-1 and TRBJ1-1, is DTAVSQTPKYLVTQMGNDKSIKCEQNLGHDTMYWYKQDSKKFLKIMFSYNNKELIINETVPNRFSPKSPDKAHLNLHINSLELGDSAVYFCASSQDWGPWGTEAFFGQGTRLTVV.

This chain uses TRBV10-3 with TRBJ2-1; 7 bases line up with TRBD1. Germline CDR1 is ENHRY and CDR2 is SYGVKD. The CDR3 has 17 residues. With V trimmed by 2 bases and J by 0 bases, 7 bases remained unmatched. The CDR3 here is CAISETRQGASYNEQFF. DNA for the CDR3: TGTGCCATCAGTGAGACCCGACAGGGTGCCTCCTACAATGAGCAGTTCTTC.

The chain recombines TRBV5-1 with TRBJ2-1; tentatively, D is TRBD2 (6 bases). Trimming took off 0 bases at V and 6 bases at J, with 10 bases between the two ends. The CDR3 is made up of 14 amino acids. CDR1 is SGHRS and CDR2 is YFSETQ in the germline V gene. This chain's CDR3 is CASSLALGGNEQFF. CDR3 coding DNA: TGCGCCAGCAGCTTGGCCCTGGGGGGCAATGAGCAGTTCTTC.

V is TRBV7-9 and J is TRBJ2-1, with D perhaps TRBD2 (6 bases). V was clipped by 4 bases and J by 1 base, with 17 bases between them. Germline lookup yields CDR1 SEHNR and CDR2 FQNEAQ (reference sequence). This CDR3 is 17 amino acids long. The CDR3 nucleotides read TGTGCCAGCAGCTGGGGGGTCGGGCAGGGTTCCTACAATGAGCAGTTCTTC. Protein: CASSWGVGQGSYNEQFF.

This clonotype was counted at least ten times. The chain combines TRBV6-5 with TRBJ2-1; 10 positions agree with TRBD2. This CDR3 has 16 residues. Germline V CDR1 and CDR2: MNHEY, SVGAGI. Losses at the gene ends were 0 bases for V and 7 bases for J; bases not matched to a gene: 6. The CDR3 region is CASSYSGLAGVNEQFF. The CDR3 coding sequence is TGTGCCAGCAGTTACTCGGGCCTAGCGGGAGTAAATGAGCAGTTCTTC.